Shown below are 31 T cell receptor beta chains from a single sample sequenced in a study of blood T cell repertoires in COVID-19. Sequencing was performed with immunoSEQ multiplex PCR; in TCRdb, only in-frame clones are kept and a portion is missing. The sample consists of over 90,000 clones, approximately 74% of them appearing once. Sequencing was done on a sample of peripheral blood. The receptors stem from a man between 65 and 80 years old with COVID-19, enrolled during active disease.

This clone was seen a few times. The chain carries TRBV6-5 and TRBJ1-1, with TRBD1 as a possible D gene (5 bases). Trimming left V 5 bases short and J 3 bases short, with 13 bases between. The CDR3 runs 14 residues. Looked up from germline, CDR1 is MNHEY and CDR2 is SVGAGI. The CDR3 coding sequence is TGTGCCAGCAGTAACCAGGGAATTTACACTGAAGCTTTCTTT. The encoded protein is CASSNQGIYTEAFF.

The J gene is TRBJ2-7, the V gene TRBV7-3, with 8 nucleotides matching TRBD2. With 4 bases clipped from V and 6 bases from J, the junction kept 11 bases outside the gene matches. The CDR3 is 15 amino acids. The V gene's germline CDR1 is SGHTA and CDR2 FQGTGA. The CDR3 DNA follows: TGTGCCAGCAGCTCCTCCGGACTAGCATCAGGCGAGCAGTACTTC. Encoded protein: CASSSSGLASGEQYF.

The rearrangement joins TRBV27 to TRBJ1-2; 10 bases align to TRBD1. This CDR3 is 14 amino acids long. V lost 5 bases to trimming and J lost 1 base; unmatched junction nucleotides: 1. Germline values: CDR1 MNHEY, CDR2 SMNVEV (reference sequence). The CDR3 spells CASSRDRGNYGYTF. The DNA for the CDR3 is TGTGCCAGCAGTAGGGACAGGGGTAACTATGGCTACACCTTC.

V is TRBV10-3 and J is TRBJ1-1; no firm D call. Trimming removed 3 bases at V and 1 base at J, with 12 bases between. Germline V lookup: CDR1 ENHRY, CDR2 SYGVKD. The CDR3 loop spans 15 amino acids. CDR3 in amino acids: CAISDRGLANTEAFF. The CDR3 bases are TGTGCCATCAGTGACAGAGGCCTAGCGAACACTGAAGCTTTCTTT.

The chain links TRBV4-3 to TRBJ2-3, with a weak D call TRBD2 (5 bases). The CDR3 sequence is 15 residues long. The V gene lost 3 bases and the J gene lost 0 bases, with 10 bases spanning the gap. Germline CDR1 and CDR2: LGHNA and YSLEER. The DNA for the CDR3 is TGCGCCAGCAGCCAGAGCGGATCTAGCACAGATACGCAGTATTTT. Translating it yields CASSQSGSSTDTQYF.

V is TRBV15 and J is TRBJ2-7, with D possibly TRBD1 on 6 matching bases. Germline-derived CDR1 and CDR2 are LNHNV and YYDKDF (reference sequence). Between the trimmed V and J ends, which lost 0 bases and 3 bases, there was a span of 27 bases. The CDR3 is made up of 20 amino acids. DNA for the CDR3: TGTGCCACCAGCAGAGATCTTCTCGACAGGAGTACCTTTTCGAGCTACGAGCAGTACTTC. Its translation is CATSRDLLDRSTFSSYEQYF.

J is TRBJ1-4 and V is TRBV7-2, with D uncertain. The V gene lost 3 bases and the J gene lost 6 bases, with 11 bases spanning the gap. The CDR3 length is 14 residues. The germline CDR1 and CDR2 sequences are SGHTA and FQGNSA. The CDR3 loop is CASSFGGGDEKLFF. CDR3 sequence (DNA): TGTGCCAGCAGCTTCGGAGGAGGAGATGAAAAACTGTTTTTT.

The chain couples TRBV30 to TRBJ1-6; D gene unclear. The V end was cut by 7 bases, the J end by 7 bases, with 17 bases between. This CDR3 spans 14 amino acids. Germline loops: CDR1 GTSNPN, CDR2 SVGIG (reference sequence). The CDR3 region is CALRLGVLNSPLHF. In DNA form, the CDR3 reads TGTGCCTTACGGCTCGGGGTTTTGAATTCACCCCTCCACTTT.

The sample holds a few counts of this clone. This chain connects TRBV11-3 to TRBJ2-1, with TRBD1 identical over 9 bases. This CDR3 comprises 13 residues. Germline V gene lookup returns CDR1 SGHNT and CDR2 YENEEA. V lost 4 bases and J lost 7; bases outside the gene matches: 2. The CDR3 is CASSSGTGNEQFF. Here the CDR3 DNA reads TGTGCCAGCAGCTCCGGGACAGGGAATGAGCAGTTCTTC.

This clone was counted once. The CDR3 spells CASSIGSWGVIYGYTF. CDR3 coding DNA: TGTGCCAGCAGCATCGGCTCGTGGGGAGTGATCTATGGCTACACCTTC. V gene TRBV3-1 (or the pseudogene TRBV3-2) combines with J gene TRBJ1-2, with D unresolved. Trimming cost V 5 bases and J 4 bases, with 20 bases left between them. Germline V lookup: CDR1 LGHDT, CDR2 YNNKEL (reference sequence). CDR3 length equals 16 residues.

The chain links TRBV18 to TRBJ2-2, with D possibly TRBD2 on 6 matching bases. V gave up 3 bases and J gave up 2 bases, with 13 bases separating them. CDR1 is KGHSH, CDR2 LQKENI, per germline. The CDR3 loop spans 16 amino acids. The CDR3 DNA reads as TGTGCCAGCTCACCGGCGGGACTCCATAACACCGGGGAGCTGTTTTTT. Encoded protein: CASSPAGLHNTGELFF.

The rearrangement uses TRBV7-2 and TRBJ2-5; D not resolved. V lost 3 bases, J lost 5 bases, and 7 bases lay in between. Germline CDR1 SGHTA, CDR2 FQGNSA. The CDR3 is 12 amino acids. The CDR3 DNA is TGTGCCAGCAGCTTTTACGGGGAGACCCAGTACTTC. The encoded protein is CASSFYGETQYF.

This clone was detected a few times. The J gene is TRBJ2-2, the V gene TRBV6-4; no reliable D call. V was pared by 6 bases and J by 4 bases, with 15 bases between. The CDR3 runs 15 residues. CDR1 MRHNA and CDR2 SNTAGT come from the germline V gene. The CDR3 nucleotides are TGTGCCAGCAGCCCTACTCAGACATCCACCGGGGAGCTGTTTTTT. Its translation is CASSPTQTSTGELFF.

The V call is TRBV6-5, the J call TRBJ2-1; 8 bases match TRBD1. The V segment lost 7 bases and the J segment 3 bases; nucleotides outside the gene matches: 2. Germline CDR1 MNHEY, CDR2 SVGAGI. The length of the CDR3 is 13 residues. CDR3 sequence: CASNGQGYNEQFF. CDR3 DNA: TGTGCCAGCAACGGACAGGGCTACAATGAGCAGTTCTTC.

There are a few counts of this clone. The chain links TRBV30 to TRBJ1-2; maybe TRBD1 (6 bases). Trimming stripped 4 bases from V and 6 bases from J, with 15 bases between. This CDR3 has 13 amino acids. CDR1 and CDR2 from the germline V gene are GTSNPN and SVGIG (reference sequence). In DNA, the CDR3 is TGTGCCTGGATTGGCAGGGGCGTTGATGGCTACACCTTC. Its translation is CAWIGRGVDGYTF.

The rearrangement joins TRBV6-2 or TRBV6-3 to TRBJ2-4; TRBD1 matches at 8 bases. Trimming at V came to 4 bases and at J to 5 bases, leaving 4 bases not matched to a gene. Germline V gene data show CDR1 as MNHEY and CDR2 as SVGEGT. CDR3 size: 14 residues. Here the CDR3 reads CASSSRTGQNIQYF. The CDR3 DNA reads as TGTGCCAGCAGTTCCCGGACAGGGCAAAACATTCAGTACTTC.

CDR3: CAYKNSGRTATGSQETQYF. The CDR3 nucleotides read TGTGCCTATAAAAATAGCGGGAGGACGGCAACCGGCTCCCAAGAGACCCAGTACTTC. The chain recombines TRBV30 with TRBJ2-5; 10 bases map to TRBD2. With 7 bases clipped from V and 1 base from J, the junction kept 21 bases outside the gene matches. The CDR3 runs to 19 residues. Per the germline V gene, CDR1 is GTSNPN and CDR2 is SVGIG (reference sequence).

In this sample, this clone turned up a few times. The chain uses TRBV7-2 and TRBJ2-1; D possibly corresponds to TRBD2 (6 bases). Germline V gene sequence: CDR1 SGHTA, CDR2 FQGNSA. The CDR3 is 17 residues long. Trimming took 0 bases from V and 7 from J, leaving 19 bases between them. The CDR3 DNA reads as TGTGCCAGCAGCTTAGCGCTTGGGGTGGCGGGGTATAATGAGCAGTTCTTC. Its protein product is CASSLALGVAGYNEQFF.

In this sample, this clone turned up a few times. V usage is TRBV28 and J usage is TRBJ1-1, with D uncertain. Trimming stripped 6 bases from V and 2 bases from J, with 10 bases between. The CDR3 contains 13 residues. The germline V gene has CDR1 MDHEN and CDR2 SYDVKM. In DNA form, the CDR3 reads TGTGCCAGCAGCCAGACACTTAACACTGAAGCTTTCTTT. This sequence encodes CASSQTLNTEAFF.

The chain carries TRBV2 and TRBJ2-2; TRBD1 agrees at 7 bases. Germline V gene lookup returns CDR1 SNHLY and CDR2 FYNNEI. V shed 11 bases and J 4 bases; nucleotides not matched to a gene: 10. The CDR3 is made up of 14 amino acids. The CDR3 region has the DNA TGTGCCGGACAGACAGGGAGTCGCACCGGGGAGCTGTTTTTT. It codes for CAGQTGSRTGELFF.

The chain carries TRBV30 and TRBJ2-5; 13 bases line up with TRBD2. CDR3 size: 16 residues. The germline V gene has CDR1 GTSNPN and CDR2 SVGIG (reference sequence). Trimming at V came to 0 bases and at J to 5 bases, leaving 6 bases not matched to a gene. CDR3 DNA: TGTGCCTGGAGTGTAGGACTAGCGGGAGCTCGGGAGACCCAGTACTTC. As protein: CAWSVGLAGARETQYF.

The rearrangement links TRBV14 to TRBJ1-4; 9 nucleotides match TRBD1. CDR3 size: 16 residues. Losses at the gene ends were 4 bases for V and 6 bases for J; bases not matched to a gene: 9. Per the germline V gene, CDR1 is SGHDN and CDR2 is FVKESK. CDR3 in DNA: TGTGCCAGCAGCCCAGGGACAGGGCCGATTGATGAAAAACTGTTTTTT. Its protein product is CASSPGTGPIDEKLFF.

The chain employs TRBV5-1 and TRBJ2-7; a weak D match, TRBD2 (5 bases). The CDR3 is 15 residues long. Germline loops: CDR1 SGHRS, CDR2 YFSETQ. The V gene lost 0 bases and the J gene lost 3 bases, with 13 bases spanning the gap. CDR3 DNA sequence: TGCGCCAGCAGCTTGGCCGGGATTGGGAACTACGAGCAGTACTTC. It specifies CASSLAGIGNYEQYF.

The chain couples TRBV5-6 to TRBJ1-2; no clear D. From germline, CDR1 is SGHDT and CDR2 YYEEEE. There are 11 residues in the CDR3. Trimming removed 2 bases at V and 7 bases at J, with 6 bases between. The CDR3 DNA sequence: TGTGCCAGCAGCTTCCGGAGTGGCTACACCTTC. Encoded protein: CASSFRSGYTF.

This clone appeared many times. The CDR3 loop is CATSRGLDRDNQPQHF. CDR3 in DNA: TGTGCCACCAGCAGAGGTCTGGACAGGGACAATCAGCCCCAGCATTTT. The V call is TRBV15, the J call TRBJ1-5; 8 bases map to TRBD1. This CDR3 comprises 16 residues. Trimming cost V 1 base and J 3 bases; bases outside gene matches: 5. CDR1 and CDR2 (germline): LNHNV, YYDKDF (reference sequence).

This clone was seen a handful of times. This sequence joins TRBV11-2 and TRBJ2-7; tentatively, D is TRBD1 (6 bases). V lost 7 bases to trimming and J lost 6 bases, with 13 bases between them. The CDR3 loop spans 12 amino acids. The germline V gene has CDR1 SGHAT and CDR2 FQNNGV. The DNA of the CDR3 is TGTGCCAGCACCCAAACAGGGTTCGAGCAGTACTTC. Protein: CASTQTGFEQYF.

This clone has only one observation. This chain uses TRBV2 with TRBJ2-6, with D unresolved. CDR3 length: 14 amino acids. Germline V gene sequence: CDR1 SNHLY, CDR2 FYNNEI. V lost 4 bases to trimming and J lost 3 bases, with 7 bases between them. As DNA, the CDR3 is TGTGCCAGCAGTGTCGGGTATGGGGCCAACGTCCTGACTTTC. As protein: CASSVGYGANVLTF.

The J gene is TRBJ2-7, the V gene TRBV7-8; maybe TRBD2 (5 bases). Germline V lookup: CDR1 SGHVS, CDR2 FQNEAQ. This CDR3 spans 14 amino acids. The V end was cut by 1 base, the J end by 3 bases, with 10 bases between. CDR3 residues: CASSLGRRSYEQYF. DNA for the CDR3: TGTGCCAGCAGCTTAGGGAGGAGAAGCTACGAGCAGTACTTC.

The chain is built from TRBV9 and TRBJ1-1; TRBD1 agrees at 7 bases. Germline values: CDR1 SGDLS, CDR2 YYNGEE. The CDR3 covers 14 residues. V gave up 5 bases and J gave up 1 base; unmatched junction bases: 5. The CDR3 sequence is CASSPGTANTEAFF. The CDR3 DNA reads TGTGCCAGCAGTCCCGGGACAGCGAACACTGAAGCTTTCTTT.

The chain has TRBV3-1 (or the pseudogene TRBV3-2) and TRBJ2-5; tentative D call: TRBD2 (7 bases). The V and J ends lost 11 bases and 4 bases respectively, with 17 bases between them. The CDR3 length is 13 residues. Germline V gene lookup returns CDR1 LGHDT and CDR2 YNNKEL (reference sequence). The CDR3 protein is CAARGGGVETQYF. CDR3 coding DNA: TGTGCCGCAAGAGGCGGGGGCGTAGAGACCCAGTACTTC.

This chain connects TRBV19 to TRBJ2-3, with 7 bases identical to TRBD2. CDR1 is LNHDA, CDR2 SQIVND, per germline (reference sequence). CDR3 length equals 16 residues. Germline trimming cut 5 bases from V and 3 bases from J; bases unmatched to any gene: 11. For the CDR3, the DNA is TGTGCCAGTAGTTCCTATAGCGGGCACTTGACAGATACGCAGTATTTT. This codes for CASSSYSGHLTDTQYF.